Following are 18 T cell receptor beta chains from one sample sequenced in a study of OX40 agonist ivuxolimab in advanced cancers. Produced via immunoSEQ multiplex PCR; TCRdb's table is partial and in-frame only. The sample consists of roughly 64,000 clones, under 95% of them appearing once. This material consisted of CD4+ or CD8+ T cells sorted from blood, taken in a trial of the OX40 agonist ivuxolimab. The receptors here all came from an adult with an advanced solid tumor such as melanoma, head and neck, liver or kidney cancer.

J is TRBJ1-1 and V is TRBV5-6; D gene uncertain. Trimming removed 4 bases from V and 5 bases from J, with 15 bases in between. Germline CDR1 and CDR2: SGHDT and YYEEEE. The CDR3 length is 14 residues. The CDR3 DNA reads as TGTGCCAGCAGCATAGCGAACATGGCTACTGAAGCTTTCTTT. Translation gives CASSIANMATEAFF.

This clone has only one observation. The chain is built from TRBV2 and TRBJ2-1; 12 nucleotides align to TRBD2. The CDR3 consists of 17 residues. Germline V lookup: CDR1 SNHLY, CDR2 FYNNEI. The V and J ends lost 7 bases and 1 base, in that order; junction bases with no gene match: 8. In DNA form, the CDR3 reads TGTGCCAGCACCGAACTGACTAGCGGGAGTTCCTACAATGAGCAGTTCTTC. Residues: CASTELTSGSSYNEQFF.

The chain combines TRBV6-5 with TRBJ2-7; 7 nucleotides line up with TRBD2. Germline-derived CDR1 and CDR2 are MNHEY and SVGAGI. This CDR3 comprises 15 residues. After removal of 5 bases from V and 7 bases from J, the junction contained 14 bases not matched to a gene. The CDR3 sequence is CASSPPSGGSGEQYF. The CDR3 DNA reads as TGTGCCAGCAGTCCCCCGTCCGGGGGGTCGGGGGAGCAGTACTTC.

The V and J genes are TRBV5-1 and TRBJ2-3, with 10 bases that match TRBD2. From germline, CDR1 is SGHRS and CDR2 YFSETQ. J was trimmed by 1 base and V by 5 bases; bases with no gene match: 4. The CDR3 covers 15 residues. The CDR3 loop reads CASRSGTSGTDTQYF. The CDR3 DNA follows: TGCGCCAGCAGATCAGGGACTAGCGGCACAGATACGCAGTATTTT.

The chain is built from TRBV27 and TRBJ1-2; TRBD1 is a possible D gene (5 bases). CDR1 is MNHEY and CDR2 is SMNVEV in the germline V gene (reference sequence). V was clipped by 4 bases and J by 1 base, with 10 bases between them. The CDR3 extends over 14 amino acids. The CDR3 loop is CASSWGRVNYGYTF. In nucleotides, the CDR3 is TGTGCCAGCAGTTGGGGCAGAGTTAACTATGGCTACACCTTC.

CDR3: CASSVKGVNTEAFF. The CDR3 region has the DNA TGTGCCAGCAGCGTCAAAGGGGTGAACACTGAAGCTTTCTTT. The genes are TRBV9 and TRBJ1-1, with a tentative D call TRBD1 (5 bases). The CDR3 length is 14 residues. V was shortened by 2 bases and J by 0 bases, with 8 bases between the two germline ends. The germline gives CDR1 SGDLS, CDR2 YYNGEE.

The CDR3 reads CAWAMTGYSGNTIYF. The DNA for the CDR3 is TGTGCCTGGGCCATGACAGGTTACTCTGGAAACACCATATATTTT. The chain couples TRBV30 to TRBJ1-3, with TRBD1 as a possible D gene (6 bases). There are 15 residues in the CDR3. V lost 5 bases to trimming and J lost 0 bases, with 14 bases between them. Germline-derived CDR1 and CDR2 are GTSNPN and SVGIG (reference sequence). The full variable domain, with the rest looked up from reference TRBV30 and TRBJ1-3, is SQTIHQWPATLVQPVGSPLSLECTVEGTSNPNLYWYRQAAGRGLQLLFYSVGIGQISSEVPQNLSASRPQDRQFILSSKKLLLSDSGFYLCAWAMTGYSGNTIYFGEGSWLTVV.

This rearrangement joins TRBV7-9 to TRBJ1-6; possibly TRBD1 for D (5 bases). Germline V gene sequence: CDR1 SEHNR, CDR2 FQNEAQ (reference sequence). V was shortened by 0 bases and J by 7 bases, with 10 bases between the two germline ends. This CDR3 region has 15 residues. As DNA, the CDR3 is TGTGCCAGCAGCTTAGCGGACATATCGAATTCACCCCTCCACTTT. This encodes CASSLADISNSPLHF.

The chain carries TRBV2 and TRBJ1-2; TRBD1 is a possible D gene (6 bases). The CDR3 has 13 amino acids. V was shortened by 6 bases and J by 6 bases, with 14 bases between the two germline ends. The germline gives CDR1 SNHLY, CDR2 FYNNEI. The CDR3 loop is CASRGLTGHGYTF. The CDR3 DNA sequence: TGTGCCAGCAGGGGACTGACAGGACATGGCTACACCTTC.

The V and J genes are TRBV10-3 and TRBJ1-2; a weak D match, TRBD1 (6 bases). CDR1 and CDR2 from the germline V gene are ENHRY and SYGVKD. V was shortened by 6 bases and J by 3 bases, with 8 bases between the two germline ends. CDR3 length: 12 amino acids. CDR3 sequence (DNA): TGTGCCATCAGGGACAGAGACTATGGCTACACCTTC. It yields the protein CAIRDRDYGYTF.

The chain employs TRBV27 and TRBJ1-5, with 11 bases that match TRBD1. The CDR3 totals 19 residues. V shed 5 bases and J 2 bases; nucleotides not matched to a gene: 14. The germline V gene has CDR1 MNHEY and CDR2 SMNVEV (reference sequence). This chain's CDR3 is CASSPDRGQGAGGNQPQHF. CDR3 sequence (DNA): TGTGCCAGCAGTCCCGACCGAGGACAGGGGGCTGGAGGCAATCAGCCCCAGCATTTT.

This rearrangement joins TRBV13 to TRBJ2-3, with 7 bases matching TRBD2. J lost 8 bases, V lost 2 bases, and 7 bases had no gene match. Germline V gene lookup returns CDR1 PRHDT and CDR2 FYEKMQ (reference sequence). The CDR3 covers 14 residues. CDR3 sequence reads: CASSLRAGVTTQYF. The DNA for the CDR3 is TGTGCCAGCAGCTTACGCGCGGGAGTAACTACGCAGTATTTT.

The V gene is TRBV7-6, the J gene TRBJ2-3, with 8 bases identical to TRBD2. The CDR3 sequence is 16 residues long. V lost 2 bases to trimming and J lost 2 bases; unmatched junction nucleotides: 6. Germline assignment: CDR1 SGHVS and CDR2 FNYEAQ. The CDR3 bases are TGTGCCAGCAGCTTACTGGTCGGGAGGGCCACAGATACGCAGTATTTT. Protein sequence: CASSLLVGRATDTQYF.

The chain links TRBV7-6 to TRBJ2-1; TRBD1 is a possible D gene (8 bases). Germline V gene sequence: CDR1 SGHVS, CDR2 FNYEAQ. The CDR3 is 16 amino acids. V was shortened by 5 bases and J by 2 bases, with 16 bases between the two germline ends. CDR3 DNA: TGTGCCAGCAGCCGCAGGGGGCGGGAGACCTACAATGAGCAGTTCTTC. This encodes CASSRRGRETYNEQFF.

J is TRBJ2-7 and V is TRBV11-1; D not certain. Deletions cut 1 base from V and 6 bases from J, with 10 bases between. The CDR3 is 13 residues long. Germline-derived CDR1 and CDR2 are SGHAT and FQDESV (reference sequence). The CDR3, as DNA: TGTGCCAGCAGCTTAGACTGGGGATCCGAGCAGTACTTC. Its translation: CASSLDWGSEQYF.

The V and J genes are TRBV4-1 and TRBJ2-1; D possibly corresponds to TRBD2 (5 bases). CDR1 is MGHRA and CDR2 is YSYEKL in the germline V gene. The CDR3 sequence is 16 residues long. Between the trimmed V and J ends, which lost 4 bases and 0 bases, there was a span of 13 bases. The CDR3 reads CASSPGWGNSYNEQFF. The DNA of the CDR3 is TGCGCCAGCAGCCCGGGGTGGGGAAACTCCTACAATGAGCAGTTCTTC.

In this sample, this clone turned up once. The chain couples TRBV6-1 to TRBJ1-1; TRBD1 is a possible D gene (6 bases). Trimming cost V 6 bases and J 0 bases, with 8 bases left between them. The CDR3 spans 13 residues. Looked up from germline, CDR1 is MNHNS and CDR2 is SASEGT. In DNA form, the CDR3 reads TGTGCCAGCAGAACAGGGATGAACACTGAAGCTTTCTTT. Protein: CASRTGMNTEAFF.

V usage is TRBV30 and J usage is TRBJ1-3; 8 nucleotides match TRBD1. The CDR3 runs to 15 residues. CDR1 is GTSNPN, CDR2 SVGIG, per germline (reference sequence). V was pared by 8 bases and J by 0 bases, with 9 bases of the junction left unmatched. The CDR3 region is CAGQGLTVSGNTIYF. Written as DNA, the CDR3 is TGTGCCGGACAGGGACTTACCGTCTCTGGAAACACCATATATTTT.